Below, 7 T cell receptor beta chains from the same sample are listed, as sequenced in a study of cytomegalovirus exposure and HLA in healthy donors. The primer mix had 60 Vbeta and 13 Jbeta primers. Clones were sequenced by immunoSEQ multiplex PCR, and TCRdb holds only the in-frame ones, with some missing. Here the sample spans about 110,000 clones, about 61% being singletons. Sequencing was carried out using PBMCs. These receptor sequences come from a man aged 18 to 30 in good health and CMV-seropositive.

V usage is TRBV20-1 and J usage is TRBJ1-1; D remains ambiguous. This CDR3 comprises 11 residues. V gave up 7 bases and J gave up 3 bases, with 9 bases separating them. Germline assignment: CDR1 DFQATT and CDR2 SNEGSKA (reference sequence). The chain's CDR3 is CSGSGDTEAFF. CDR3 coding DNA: TGCAGTGGCTCGGGAGACACTGAAGCTTTCTTT.

The CDR3 DNA follows: TGCGCCAGCAGCTCCCGACAGGGGTTAAACACCGGGGAGCTGTTTTTT. Its protein is CASSSRQGLNTGELFF. This chain links TRBV5-1 with TRBJ2-2; 8 nucleotides align to TRBD1. There are 16 residues in the CDR3. V trimming: 3 bases; J trimming: 2 bases; junction bases outside the gene matches: 6. From germline, CDR1 is SGHRS and CDR2 YFSETQ.

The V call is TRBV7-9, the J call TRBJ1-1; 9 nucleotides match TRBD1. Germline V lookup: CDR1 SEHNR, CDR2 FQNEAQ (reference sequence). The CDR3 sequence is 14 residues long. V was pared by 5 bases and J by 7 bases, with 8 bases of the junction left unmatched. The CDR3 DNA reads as TGTGCCAGCAGCCTCGGGACAGGGAAACTTGAAGCTTTCTTT. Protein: CASSLGTGKLEAFF.

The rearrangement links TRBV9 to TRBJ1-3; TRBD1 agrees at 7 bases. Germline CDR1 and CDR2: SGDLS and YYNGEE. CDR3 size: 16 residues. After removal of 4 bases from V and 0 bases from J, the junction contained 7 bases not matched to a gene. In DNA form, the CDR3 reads TGTGCCAGCAGCAGGGGGCGGGTACACTCTGGAAACACCATATATTTT. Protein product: CASSRGRVHSGNTIYF.

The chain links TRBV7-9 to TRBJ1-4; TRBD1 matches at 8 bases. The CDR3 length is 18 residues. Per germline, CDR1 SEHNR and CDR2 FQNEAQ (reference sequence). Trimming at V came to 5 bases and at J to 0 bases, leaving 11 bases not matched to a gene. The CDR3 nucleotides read TGTGCCAGCAGCCCACGTCCCGGGACAGGACCAACTAATGAAAAACTGTTTTTT. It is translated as CASSPRPGTGPTNEKLFF.

This CDR3 is CAWMYGPGNTIYF. The CDR3 DNA sequence: TGTGCCTGGATGTACGGTCCAGGAAACACCATATATTTT. The genes are TRBV30 and TRBJ1-3; D is unclear. CDR1 is GTSNPN and CDR2 is SVGIG in the germline V gene (reference sequence). The CDR3 has 13 amino acids. V was pared by 4 bases and J by 4 bases, with 11 bases between.

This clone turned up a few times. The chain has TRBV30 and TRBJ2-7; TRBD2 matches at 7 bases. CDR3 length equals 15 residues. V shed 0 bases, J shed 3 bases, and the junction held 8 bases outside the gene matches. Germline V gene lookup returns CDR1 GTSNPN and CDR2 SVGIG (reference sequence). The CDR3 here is CAWSVPRLAHYEQYF. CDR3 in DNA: TGTGCCTGGAGTGTCCCCCGACTAGCCCACTACGAGCAGTACTTC.